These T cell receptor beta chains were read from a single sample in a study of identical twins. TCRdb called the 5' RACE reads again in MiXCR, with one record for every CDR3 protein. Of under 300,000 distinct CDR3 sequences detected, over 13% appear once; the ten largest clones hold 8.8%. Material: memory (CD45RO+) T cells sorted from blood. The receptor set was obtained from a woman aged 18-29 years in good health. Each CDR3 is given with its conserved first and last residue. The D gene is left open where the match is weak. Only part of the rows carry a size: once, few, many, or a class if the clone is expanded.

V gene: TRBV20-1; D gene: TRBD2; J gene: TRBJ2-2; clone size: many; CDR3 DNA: TGCAGTGCTAGAGAGCGGGAGGGCGGGGAGCTGTTTTTT; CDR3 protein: CSAREREGGELFF
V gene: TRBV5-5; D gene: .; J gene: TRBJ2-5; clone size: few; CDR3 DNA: TGTGCCAGCAGCTTGGGGAGTCAAGAGACCCAGTACTTC; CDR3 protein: CASSLGSQETQYF
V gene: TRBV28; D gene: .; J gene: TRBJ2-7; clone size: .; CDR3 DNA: TGTGCCAGCAGTTTTCTGGTGGGCAGCCCCTACGAGCAGTACTTC; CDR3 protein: CASSFLVGSPYEQYF
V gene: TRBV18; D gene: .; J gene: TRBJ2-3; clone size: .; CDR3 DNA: TGTGCCAGCTCACCGGCCCCCCAGGGGAGGGCAGATACGCAGTATTTT; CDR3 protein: CASSPAPQGRADTQYF
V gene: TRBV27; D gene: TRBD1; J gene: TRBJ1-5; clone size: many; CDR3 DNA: TGTGCCAGCAGCTCAGGGGGCATAAGGAGCAATCAGCCCCAGCATTTT; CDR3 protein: CASSSGGIRSNQPQHF
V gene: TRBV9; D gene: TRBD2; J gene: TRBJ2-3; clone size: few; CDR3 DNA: TGTGCCAGCAGCGTAGGGGGACTAGCGGGAAGAGATACGCAGTATTTT; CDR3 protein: CASSVGGLAGRDTQYF
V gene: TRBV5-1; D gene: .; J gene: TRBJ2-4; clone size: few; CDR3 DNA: TGCGCCAGCAGCTTGGAACAGGGCATTCAGTACTTC; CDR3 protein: CASSLEQGIQYF
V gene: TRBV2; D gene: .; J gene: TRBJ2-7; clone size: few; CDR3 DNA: TGTGCCAGCAACCCTTTTGAGGGCTACGAGCAGTACTTC; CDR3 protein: CASNPFEGYEQYF
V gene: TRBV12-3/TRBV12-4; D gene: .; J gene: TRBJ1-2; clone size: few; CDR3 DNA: TGTGCCAGCACCCTATCCCGCTATGGCTACACCTTC; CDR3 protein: CASTLSRYGYTF
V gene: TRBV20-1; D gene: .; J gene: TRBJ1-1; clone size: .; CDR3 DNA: TGCAGTGCTAGCAGTCGTGAGTGGGCTGAAGCTTTCTTT; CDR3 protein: CSASSREWAEAFF
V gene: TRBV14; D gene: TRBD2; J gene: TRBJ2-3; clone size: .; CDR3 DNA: TGTGCCAGCAGCGTGCGACTAGCGGCTAGCACAGATACGCAGTATTTT; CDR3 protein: CASSVRLAASTDTQYF
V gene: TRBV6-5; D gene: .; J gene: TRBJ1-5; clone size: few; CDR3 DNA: TGTGCCAGCAGTTGGGACAGCAATCAGCCCCAGCATTTT; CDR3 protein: CASSWDSNQPQHF
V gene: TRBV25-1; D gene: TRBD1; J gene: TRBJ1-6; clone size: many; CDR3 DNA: TGTGCCAGCAGTCCAACAGGGGGCGATTCACCCCTCCACTTT; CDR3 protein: CASSPTGGDSPLHF
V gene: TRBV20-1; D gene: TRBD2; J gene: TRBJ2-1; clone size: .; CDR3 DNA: TGCAGTGCTACGCTCAGACTAGCGGGGTCTAGGGAGCAGTTCTTC; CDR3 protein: CSATLRLAGSREQFF
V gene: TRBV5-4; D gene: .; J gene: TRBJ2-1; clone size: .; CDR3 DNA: TGTGCCTCAAGTAACAGATACAATGAGCAGTTCTTC; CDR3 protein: CASSNRYNEQFF
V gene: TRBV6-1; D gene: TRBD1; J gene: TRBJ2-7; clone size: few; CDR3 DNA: TGTGCCAGCAGCGGTCCGGGACAGGGTAAAAACGAGCAGTACTTC; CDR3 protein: CASSGPGQGKNEQYF
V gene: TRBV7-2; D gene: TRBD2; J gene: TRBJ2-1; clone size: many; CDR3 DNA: TGTGCCAGCAGCTGGACTAGCGGGATAAACAATGAGCAGTTCTTC; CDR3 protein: CASSWTSGINNEQFF
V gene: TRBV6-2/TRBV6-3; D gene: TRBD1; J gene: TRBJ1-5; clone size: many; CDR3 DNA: TGTGCCAGCAGTACCCAGGGGGGCAATCAGCCCCAGCATTTT; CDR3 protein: CASSTQGGNQPQHF
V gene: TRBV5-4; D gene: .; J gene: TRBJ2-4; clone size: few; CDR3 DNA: TGTGCCAGCAGCTTGACAGGGAGCCCCGAAAACATTCAGTACTTC; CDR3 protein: CASSLTGSPENIQYF
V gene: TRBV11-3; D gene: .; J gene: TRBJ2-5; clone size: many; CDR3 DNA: TGTGCCAGCAGCCCAAAGGTGGCACAGGCCAAGGCCCAGTACTTC; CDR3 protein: CASSPKVAQAKAQYF
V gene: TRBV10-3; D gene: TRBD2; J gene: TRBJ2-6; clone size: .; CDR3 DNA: TGTGCCATCAGTGAGGTTGGTAGCGGGAGGGCCAACGTCCTGACTTTC; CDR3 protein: CAISEVGSGRANVLTF
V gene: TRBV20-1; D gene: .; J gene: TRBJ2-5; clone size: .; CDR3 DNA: TGCAGTGCTAGGGCGGGTTACGAGACCCAGTACTTC; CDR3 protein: CSARAGYETQYF
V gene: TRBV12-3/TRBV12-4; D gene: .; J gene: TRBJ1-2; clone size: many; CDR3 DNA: TGTGCCAGCAGTTTGGGGGGAGACTATGGCTACACCTTC; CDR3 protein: CASSLGGDYGYTF
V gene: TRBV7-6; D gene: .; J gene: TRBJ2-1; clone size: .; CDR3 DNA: TGTGCCAGCAGCTCCTCTCCCCTCTACGATGAGCAGTTCTTC; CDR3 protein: CASSSSPLYDEQFF